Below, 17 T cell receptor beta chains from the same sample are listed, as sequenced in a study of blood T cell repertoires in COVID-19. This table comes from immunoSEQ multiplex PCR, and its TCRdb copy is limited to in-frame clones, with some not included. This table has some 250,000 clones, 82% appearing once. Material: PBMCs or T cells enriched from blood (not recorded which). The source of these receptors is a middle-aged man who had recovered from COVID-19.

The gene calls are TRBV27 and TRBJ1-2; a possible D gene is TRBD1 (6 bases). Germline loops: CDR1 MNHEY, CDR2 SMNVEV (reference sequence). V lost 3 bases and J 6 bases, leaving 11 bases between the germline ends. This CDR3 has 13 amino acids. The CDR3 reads CASSFRGGHGYTF. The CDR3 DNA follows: TGTGCCAGCAGTTTTAGGGGGGGACATGGCTACACCTTC.

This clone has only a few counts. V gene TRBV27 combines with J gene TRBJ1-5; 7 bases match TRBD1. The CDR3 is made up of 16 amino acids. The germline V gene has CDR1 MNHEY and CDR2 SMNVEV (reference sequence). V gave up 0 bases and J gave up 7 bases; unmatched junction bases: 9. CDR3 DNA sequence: TGTGCCAGCAGTTTATCCGGCAGGGGGTTAGGGCAGCCCCAGCATTTT. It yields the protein CASSLSGRGLGQPQHF.

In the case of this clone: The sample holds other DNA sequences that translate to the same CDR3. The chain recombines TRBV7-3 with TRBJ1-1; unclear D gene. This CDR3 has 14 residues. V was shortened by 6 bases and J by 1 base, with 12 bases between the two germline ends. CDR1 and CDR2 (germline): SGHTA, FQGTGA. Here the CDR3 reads CASSPSRGNTEAFF. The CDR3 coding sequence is TGTGCCAGCAGTCCCTCCCGGGGGAACACTGAAGCTTTCTTT.

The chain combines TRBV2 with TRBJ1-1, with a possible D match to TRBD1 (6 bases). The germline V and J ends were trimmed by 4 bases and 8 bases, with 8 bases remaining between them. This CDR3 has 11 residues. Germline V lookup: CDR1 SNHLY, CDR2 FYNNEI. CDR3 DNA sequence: TGTGCCAGCAGTGTAGACAGGGAAGCTTTCTTT. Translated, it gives CASSVDREAFF.

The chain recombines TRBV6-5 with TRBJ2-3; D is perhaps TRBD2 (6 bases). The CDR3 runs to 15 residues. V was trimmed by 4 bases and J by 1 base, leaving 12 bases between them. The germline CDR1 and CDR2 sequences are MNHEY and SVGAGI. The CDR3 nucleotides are TGTGCCAGCAGTTCCGCGGGGTTCGGCACAGATACGCAGTATTTT. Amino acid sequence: CASSSAGFGTDTQYF.

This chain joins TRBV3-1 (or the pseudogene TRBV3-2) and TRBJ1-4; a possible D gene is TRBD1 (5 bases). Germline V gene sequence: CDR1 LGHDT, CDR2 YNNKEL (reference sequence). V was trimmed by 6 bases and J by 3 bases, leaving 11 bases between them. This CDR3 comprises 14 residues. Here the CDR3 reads CASRLQGSNEKLFF. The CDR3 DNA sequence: TGTGCCAGCAGACTTCAGGGATCTAATGAAAAACTGTTTTTT.

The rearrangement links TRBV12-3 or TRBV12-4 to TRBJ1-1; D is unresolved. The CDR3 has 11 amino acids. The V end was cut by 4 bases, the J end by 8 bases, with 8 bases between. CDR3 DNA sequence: TGTGCCAGCAGTTCCGGACTGGAAGCTTTCTTT. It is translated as CASSSGLEAFF.

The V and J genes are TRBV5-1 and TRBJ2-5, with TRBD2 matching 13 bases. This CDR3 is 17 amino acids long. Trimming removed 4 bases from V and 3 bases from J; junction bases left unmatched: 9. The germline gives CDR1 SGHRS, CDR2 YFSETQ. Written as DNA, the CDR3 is TGCGCCAGCAGCACGACCGGGACTAGCGGGAAAGAAGAGACCCAGTACTTC. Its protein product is CASSTTGTSGKEETQYF.

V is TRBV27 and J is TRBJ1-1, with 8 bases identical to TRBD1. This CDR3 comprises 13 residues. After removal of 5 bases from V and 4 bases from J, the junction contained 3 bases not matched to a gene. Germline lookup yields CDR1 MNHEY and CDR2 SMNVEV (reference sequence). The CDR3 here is CASSRTGFTEAFF. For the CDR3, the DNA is TGTGCCAGCAGTCGGACAGGGTTCACTGAAGCTTTCTTT.

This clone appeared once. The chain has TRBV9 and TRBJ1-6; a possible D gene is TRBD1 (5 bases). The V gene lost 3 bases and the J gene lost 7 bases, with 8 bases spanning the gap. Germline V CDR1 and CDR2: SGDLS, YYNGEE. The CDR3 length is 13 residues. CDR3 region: CASSGGTNSPLHF. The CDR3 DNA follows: TGTGCCAGCAGCGGCGGGACCAATTCACCCCTCCACTTT.

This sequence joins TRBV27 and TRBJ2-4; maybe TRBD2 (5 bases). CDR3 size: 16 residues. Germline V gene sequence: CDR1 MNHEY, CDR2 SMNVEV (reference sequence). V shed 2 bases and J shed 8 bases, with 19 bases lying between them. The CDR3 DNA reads TGTGCCAGCAGTTTACCCAGAAAGAGGCCGAGGGACATTCAGTACTTC. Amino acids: CASSLPRKRPRDIQYF.

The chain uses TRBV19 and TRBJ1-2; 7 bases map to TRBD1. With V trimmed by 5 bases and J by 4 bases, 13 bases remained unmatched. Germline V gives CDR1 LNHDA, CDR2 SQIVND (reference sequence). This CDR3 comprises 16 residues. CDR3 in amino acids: CASSPSQGPTSYGYTF. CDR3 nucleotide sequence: TGTGCCAGTAGTCCTTCACAGGGGCCCACTTCCTATGGCTACACCTTC.

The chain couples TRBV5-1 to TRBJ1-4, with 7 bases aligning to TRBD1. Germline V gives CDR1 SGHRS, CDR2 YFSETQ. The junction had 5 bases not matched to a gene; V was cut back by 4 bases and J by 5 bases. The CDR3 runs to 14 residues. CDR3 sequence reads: CASSAGTVNEKLFF. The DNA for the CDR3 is TGCGCCAGCAGCGCCGGGACAGTAAATGAAAAACTGTTTTTT.

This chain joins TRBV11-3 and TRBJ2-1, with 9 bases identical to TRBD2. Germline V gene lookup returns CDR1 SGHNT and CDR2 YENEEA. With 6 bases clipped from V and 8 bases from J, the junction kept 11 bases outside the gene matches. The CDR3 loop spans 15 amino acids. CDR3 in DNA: TGTGCCAGCAGTCCGGATGGGACTAGCAGGTATGAGCAGTTCTTC. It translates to CASSPDGTSRYEQFF.

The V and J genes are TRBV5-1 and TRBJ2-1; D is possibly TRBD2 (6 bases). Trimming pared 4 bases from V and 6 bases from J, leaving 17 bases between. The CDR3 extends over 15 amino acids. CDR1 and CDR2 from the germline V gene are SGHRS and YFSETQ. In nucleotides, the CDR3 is TGCGCCAGCAGCAAGGAACCGGGACTCTTCAATGAGCAGTTCTTC. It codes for CASSKEPGLFNEQFF.

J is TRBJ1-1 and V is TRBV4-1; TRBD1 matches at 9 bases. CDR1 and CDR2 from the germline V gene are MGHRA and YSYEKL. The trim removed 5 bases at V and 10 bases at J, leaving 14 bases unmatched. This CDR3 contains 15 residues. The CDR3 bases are TGCGCCAGCAGCTCGTCGGAGGACAGGGGAGGGCGAGCTTTCTTT. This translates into CASSSSEDRGGRAFF.

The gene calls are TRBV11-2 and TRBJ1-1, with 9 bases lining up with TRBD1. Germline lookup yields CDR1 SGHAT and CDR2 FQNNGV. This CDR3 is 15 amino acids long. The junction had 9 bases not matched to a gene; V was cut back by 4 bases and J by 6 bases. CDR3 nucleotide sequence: TGTGCCAGCAGCTGGGGACAGGGTTTATTCGCTGAAGCTTTCTTT. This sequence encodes CASSWGQGLFAEAFF.